This is a list of T cell receptor beta chains from one sample in a study of blood T cell repertoires in COVID-19. Profiled with immunoSEQ multiplex PCR; TCRdb holds only in-frame clones, not every one. The data contain about half a million clones, 75% to 90% of them singletons. Sequenced sample: peripheral blood. The source of these receptors is a man aged 18-30 years with COVID-19, enrolled during active disease. Both conserved end residues are part of each CDR3. Fields, in order: clone size, V gene, J gene, D gene, CDR3 protein, CDR3 DNA. The D gene is left open where the match is weak. Where a row states a size, it is once, few, many or the class of an expanded clone; other rows omit it.

size: -; V: TRBV3-1/TRBV3-2; J: TRBJ2-3; D: -; CDR3: CASSESTDTQYF; DNA: TGTGCCAGCAGCGAGAGTACAGATACGCAGTATTTT
size: -; V: TRBV2; J: TRBJ2-3; D: -; CDR3: CACARDTQYF; DNA: TGTGCCTGCGCAAGAGATACGCAGTATTTT
size: -; V: TRBV27; J: TRBJ2-1; D: -; CDR3: CAARLLQGSGEQFF; DNA: TGTGCCGCAAGGCTCCTTCAGGGGAGCGGTGAGCAGTTCTTC
size: -; V: TRBV4-2; J: TRBJ1-6; D: TRBD1; CDR3: CASSQDPGTGNSPLHF; DNA: TGTGCCAGCAGCCAAGACCCTGGGACAGGGAATTCACCCCTCCACTTT
size: -; V: TRBV7-9; J: TRBJ1-3; D: -; CDR3: CASSLARGNTIYF; DNA: TGTGCCAGCAGCTTAGCACGGGGAAACACCATATATTTT
size: -; V: TRBV2; J: TRBJ1-1; D: TRBD1; CDR3: CASSDPGGIEAFF; DNA: TGTGCCAGCAGTGATCCAGGGGGGATTGAAGCTTTCTTT
size: -; V: TRBV3-1/TRBV3-2; J: TRBJ1-3; D: -; CDR3: CASSLRLGNTIYF; DNA: TGTGCCAGCAGCTTAAGACTCGGAAACACCATATATTTT
size: -; V: TRBV3-1/TRBV3-2; J: TRBJ2-7; D: TRBD2; CDR3: CASSPAGLAGDEQYF; DNA: TGTGCCAGCAGCCCAGCCGGCCTAGCGGGAGACGAGCAGTACTTC
size: -; V: TRBV7-9; J: TRBJ1-3; D: -; CDR3: CASSTKTAPSGNTIYF; DNA: TGTGCCAGCAGCACAAAGACAGCCCCCTCTGGAAACACCATATATTTT
size: once; V: TRBV21-1; J: TRBJ2-3; D: -; CDR3: CASSTNGQCTDTQYF; DNA: TGTGCCAGCAGCACTAACGGACAGTGCACAGATACGCAGTATTTT
size: -; V: TRBV6-1; J: TRBJ2-5; D: TRBD2; CDR3: CASSEALAAHQETQYF; DNA: TGTGCCAGCAGTGAAGCCCTAGCGGCGCATCAGGAGACCCAGTACTTC
size: -; V: TRBV6-4; J: TRBJ1-2; D: -; CDR3: CASSDFAGGYGYTF; DNA: TGTGCCAGCAGTGACTTTGCGGGGGGCTATGGCTACACCTTC
size: once; V: TRBV5-5; J: TRBJ2-1; D: -; CDR3: CASSLVGARNNEQFF; DNA: TGTGCCAGCAGCTTGGTTGGCGCCAGGAACAATGAGCAGTTCTTC
size: few; V: TRBV7-8; J: TRBJ1-4; D: -; CDR3: CASSFPVNEKLFF; DNA: TGTGCCAGCAGCTTTCCGGTTAATGAAAAACTGTTTTTT
size: -; V: TRBV6-4; J: TRBJ1-2; D: -; CDR3: CAGPIGDNNGDGYTF; DNA: TGTGCCGGACCGATCGGGGACAACAACGGGGATGGCTACACCTTC
size: -; V: TRBV19; J: TRBJ2-1; D: TRBD1; CDR3: CASSYWGDRRYNEQFF; DNA: TGTGCCAGTAGCTACTGGGGGGACAGGCGCTACAATGAGCAGTTCTTC
size: few; V: TRBV6-5; J: TRBJ1-2; D: -; CDR3: CASSYGQGNSGYTF; DNA: TGTGCCAGCAGTTACGGGCAGGGGAATAGCGGCTACACCTTC
size: -; V: TRBV27; J: TRBJ2-7; D: TRBD2; CDR3: CASSASGLASIRRGYEQYF; DNA: TGTGCCAGCAGTGCCTCAGGACTAGCGTCAATACGGAGGGGCTACGAGCAGTACTTC
size: -; V: TRBV9; J: TRBJ2-6; D: -; CDR3: CASSEGESGANVLTF; DNA: TGTGCCAGCAGCGAGGGGGAGTCTGGGGCCAACGTCCTGACTTTC
size: -; V: TRBV5-4; J: TRBJ2-6; D: -; CDR3: CASSRDLRFVGANVLTF; DNA: TGTGCCAGCAGCCGCGACTTGAGATTCGTGGGGGCCAACGTCCTGACTTTC
size: -; V: TRBV30; J: TRBJ1-2; D: -; CDR3: CAWTEDFYGYTF; DNA: TGTGCCTGGACCGAAGACTTCTATGGCTACACCTTC
size: -; V: TRBV2; J: TRBJ2-3; D: TRBD2; CDR3: CATETSGNPKDTQYF; DNA: TGTGCCACCGAGACTAGCGGGAATCCCAAAGATACGCAGTATTTT
size: -; V: TRBV19; J: TRBJ1-2; D: TRBD1; CDR3: CASSDPGTEYGYTF; DNA: TGTGCCAGTAGTGACCCCGGGACAGAATATGGCTACACCTTC
size: -; V: TRBV5-1; J: TRBJ2-5; D: TRBD2; CDR3: CASSWGTGTSGSQETQYF; DNA: TGCGCCAGCAGCTGGGGGACCGGGACTAGCGGGAGTCAAGAGACCCAGTACTTC
size: -; V: TRBV7-9; J: TRBJ2-1; D: TRBD2; CDR3: CASSLPLAGGEQFF; DNA: TGTGCCAGCAGCTTACCCCTAGCGGGGGGTGAGCAGTTCTTC